The 21 T cell receptor beta chains below come from one sample, sequenced in a study of tumor-infiltrating lymphocytes in localized non-small cell lung cancer. Data came from immunoSEQ multiplex PCR; TCRdb stores just in-frame clones and leaves some out. This sample has roughly 14,000 clones, with roughly 75% found just once. The sequencing input was lung tumor tissue. The receptors derive from a human donor with non-small cell lung cancer.

The chain employs TRBV6-5 and TRBJ1-2; 7 bases line up with TRBD1. After removal of 2 bases from V and 8 bases from J, the junction contained 8 bases not matched to a gene. The germline CDR1 and CDR2 sequences are MNHEY and SVGAGI. This CDR3 has 14 amino acids. The CDR3 loop reads CASSYQTGPGGYTF. CDR3 nucleotides: TGTGCCAGCAGTTACCAGACAGGGCCTGGCGGCTACACCTTC.

This clone was seen a few times. The CDR3 reads CASSSSQNTEAFF. In nucleotides, the CDR3 is TGTGCCAGCAGCTCCTCGCAGAACACTGAAGCTTTCTTT. The chain is built from TRBV7-3 and TRBJ1-1; D not resolved. V lost 4 bases to trimming and J lost 1 base, with 7 bases between them. The length of the CDR3 is 13 residues. Germline CDR1 reads SGHTA; CDR2 reads FQGTGA.

Of note for this clone: Distinct nucleotide sequences in the sample also encode this CDR3. The chain links TRBV18 to TRBJ1-1; D gene uncertain. The CDR3 consists of 13 residues. Trimming left V 2 bases short and J 4 bases short, with 8 bases between. Germline CDR1 KGHSH, CDR2 LQKENI. CDR3 nucleotides: TGTGCCAGCTCACCAAATCCTAGCACTGAAGCTTTCTTT. Protein: CASSPNPSTEAFF.

This clone was counted between two and nine times. The genes are TRBV7-8 and TRBJ1-2; TRBD1 matches 11 bases. CDR3 length: 15 amino acids. The germline V gene encodes CDR1 SGHVS and CDR2 FQNEAQ. Trimming at V came to 8 bases and at J to 2 bases, leaving 7 bases not matched to a gene. This CDR3 is CASATRDRGNYGYTF. CDR3 sequence (DNA): TGTGCCAGCGCTACTCGGGACAGGGGGAACTATGGCTACACCTTC.

The chain has TRBV7-7 and TRBJ2-7; a weak D match, TRBD2 (5 bases). Germline CDR1 and CDR2: SSHAT and FNYEAQ (reference sequence). V lost 1 base and J 3 bases, leaving 16 bases between the germline ends. CDR3 size: 16 residues. CDR3 nucleotide sequence: TGTGCCAGCAGCTTAGAGTCGGGGATTGGGCTCTACGAGCAGTACTTC. Its translation: CASSLESGIGLYEQYF.

The V and J genes are TRBV2 and TRBJ2-1; TRBD2 matches 7 bases. V was pared by 1 base and J by 6 bases, with 6 bases of the junction left unmatched. The CDR3 loop spans 15 amino acids. Germline CDR1 reads SNHLY; CDR2 reads FYNNEI. CDR3 in DNA: TGTGCCAGCAGTGAAGGGACTAGTTATATCAATGAGCAGTTCTTC. It specifies CASSEGTSYINEQFF.

The genes are TRBV27 and TRBJ1-4, with D perhaps TRBD1 (6 bases). V was cut by 5 bases and J by 10 bases, with 14 bases left in between. Germline CDR1 MNHEY, CDR2 SMNVEV (reference sequence). The CDR3 spans 13 residues. CDR3 sequence reads: CASSPPGGAKLFF. The CDR3 DNA sequence: TGTGCCAGCAGTCCCCCGGGGGGGGCAAAACTGTTTTTT.

The V gene is TRBV18, the J gene TRBJ1-1; weak D call: TRBD1 (6 bases). The CDR3 is 13 residues long. Trimming cost V 3 bases and J 6 bases, with 11 bases left between them. Germline CDR1 reads KGHSH; CDR2 reads LQKENI. CDR3 nucleotide sequence: TGTGCCAGCTCACCTCAGGGGAGCGCTGAAGCTTTCTTT. It is translated as CASSPQGSAEAFF.

The J gene is TRBJ2-4, the V gene TRBV19, with a possible D match to TRBD2 (5 bases). This CDR3 is 15 amino acids long. V lost 5 bases, J lost 0 bases, and 11 bases lay in between. Germline V CDR1 and CDR2: LNHDA, SQIVND (reference sequence). The CDR3 is CASSVRDPAKNIQYF. CDR3 coding DNA: TGTGCCAGTAGTGTACGGGATCCAGCCAAAAACATTCAGTACTTC.

DNA of the CDR3: TGTGCCAGCAGTTTCCGGGCGAACACCGGGGAGCTGTTTTTT. Amino acid sequence: CASSFRANTGELFF. The J gene is TRBJ2-2, the V gene TRBV27; D gene unclear. This CDR3 spans 14 amino acids. V dropped 3 bases and J dropped 0 bases, with 5 bases sitting between them. Per the germline V gene, CDR1 is MNHEY and CDR2 is SMNVEV (reference sequence).

The CDR3 nucleotides read TGTGCCAGCAACCCAGGTCCCGCCCTCAGGGACAATGAGCAGTTCTTC. It yields the protein CASNPGPALRDNEQFF. V gene TRBV28 combines with J gene TRBJ2-1, with D possibly being TRBD1 (5 bases). CDR3 length: 16 amino acids. Germline CDR1 MDHEN, CDR2 SYDVKM. The germline V and J ends were trimmed by 7 bases and 5 bases, with 21 bases remaining between them.

The chain recombines TRBV29-1 with TRBJ2-7; TRBD2 matches 10 bases. In germline, CDR1 is SQVTM, CDR2 ANQGSEA. The CDR3 extends over 12 amino acids. The V gene end was trimmed by 4 bases and the J gene end by 5 bases; junction bases not matched to a gene: 2. CDR3 in DNA: TGCAGCGTTGGGACTAGCGGCCACGAGCAGTACTTC. This gives the protein CSVGTSGHEQYF.

The chain joins TRBV14 to TRBJ2-5; D may be TRBD2 (7 bases). The germline V gene encodes CDR1 SGHDN and CDR2 FVKESK. The CDR3 is 17 residues long. V was shortened by 0 bases and J by 5 bases, with 19 bases between the two germline ends. CDR3 sequence (DNA): TGTGCCAGCAGCCAAGATCAGGGGACTCTAGCGGTGGAGACCCAGTACTTC. Translation gives CASSQDQGTLAVETQYF.

This clone is categorized as medium-sized. The rearrangement uses TRBV6-5 and TRBJ1-4; TRBD1 agrees at 9 bases. This CDR3 comprises 15 residues. Germline V gene lookup returns CDR1 MNHEY and CDR2 SVGAGI. The V segment lost 5 bases and the J segment 4 bases; nucleotides outside the gene matches: 5. In DNA, the CDR3 is TGTGCCAGCAGTGCCCCGGGACAGGGTAATGAAAAACTGTTTTTT. Amino acids: CASSAPGQGNEKLFF.

The chain uses TRBV11-2 and TRBJ1-2; D remains ambiguous. Per germline, CDR1 SGHAT and CDR2 FQNNGV. The CDR3 extends over 12 amino acids. Trimming cost V 0 bases and J 7 bases, with 6 bases left between them. CDR3 bases: TGTGCCAGCAGCTTAGATGGGTCTGGCTACACCTTC. Protein product: CASSLDGSGYTF.

This clone has only a few counts. The chain uses TRBV6-1 and TRBJ2-7; 11 nucleotides line up with TRBD2. After removal of 8 bases from V and 6 bases from J, the junction contained 6 bases not matched to a gene. The CDR3 length is 13 residues. Germline CDR1 and CDR2: MNHNS and SASEGT. As DNA, the CDR3 is TGTGCCAGCCAACTAGCGGGAGCGAGCGAGCAGTACTTC. Translated: CASQLAGASEQYF.

The chain is built from TRBV7-2 and TRBJ2-7; 7 positions agree with TRBD2. The CDR3 spans 14 residues. Germline lookup yields CDR1 SGHTA and CDR2 FQGNSA. The V gene end was trimmed by 5 bases and the J gene end by 2 bases; junction bases not matched to a gene: 6. The DNA of the CDR3 is TGTGCCAGCAGCCCCCTAGCGGAGACCTACGAGCAGTACTTC. Its protein product is CASSPLAETYEQYF. Full variable domain (rest looked up from reference TRBV7-2 and TRBJ2-7): GAGVSQSPSNKVTEKGKDVELRCDPISGHTALYWYRQSLGQGLEFLIYFQGNSAPDKSGLPSDRFSAERTGGSVSTLTIQRTQQEDSAVYLCASSPLAETYEQYFGPGTRLTVT.

The chain has TRBV7-8 and TRBJ2-3, with TRBD2 identical over 7 bases. The CDR3 runs to 15 residues. CDR1 is SGHVS, CDR2 FQNEAQ, per germline. V was pared by 2 bases and J by 1 base, with 3 bases of the junction left unmatched. The CDR3 sequence: CASSLFAGGTDTQYF. The CDR3 coding sequence is TGTGCCAGCAGCTTATTTGCGGGGGGCACAGATACGCAGTATTTT.

The CDR3 DNA follows: TGTGCCAGCAGTTACGGGACTAGCGCAGATACGCAGTATTTT. It is translated as CASSYGTSADTQYF. V is TRBV6-5 and J is TRBJ2-3, with TRBD2 matching 10 bases. This CDR3 has 14 residues. In germline, CDR1 is MNHEY, CDR2 SVGAGI. The junction had 0 bases not matched to a gene; V was cut back by 2 bases and J by 4 bases.

This clone was found once. J is TRBJ2-5 and V is TRBV7-9; D is undetermined. Trimming shortened V by 9 bases and J by 5 bases, and 7 bases separated the two germline ends. The CDR3 consists of 10 residues. Germline V gene lookup returns CDR1 SEHNR and CDR2 FQNEAQ (reference sequence). The CDR3 sequence is CASSRETQYF. The CDR3 DNA follows: TGTGCCAGTAGCAGGGAGACCCAGTACTTC.

The CDR3: CASSRDSAGNTIYF. The CDR3, as DNA: TGTGCCAGCAGCCGAGACTCAGCTGGAAACACCATATATTTT. J is TRBJ1-3 and V is TRBV7-9, with no clear D. Between the trimmed V and J ends, which lost 5 bases and 2 bases, there was a span of 10 bases. CDR3 length equals 14 residues. Germline-derived CDR1 and CDR2 are SEHNR and FQNEAQ (reference sequence).